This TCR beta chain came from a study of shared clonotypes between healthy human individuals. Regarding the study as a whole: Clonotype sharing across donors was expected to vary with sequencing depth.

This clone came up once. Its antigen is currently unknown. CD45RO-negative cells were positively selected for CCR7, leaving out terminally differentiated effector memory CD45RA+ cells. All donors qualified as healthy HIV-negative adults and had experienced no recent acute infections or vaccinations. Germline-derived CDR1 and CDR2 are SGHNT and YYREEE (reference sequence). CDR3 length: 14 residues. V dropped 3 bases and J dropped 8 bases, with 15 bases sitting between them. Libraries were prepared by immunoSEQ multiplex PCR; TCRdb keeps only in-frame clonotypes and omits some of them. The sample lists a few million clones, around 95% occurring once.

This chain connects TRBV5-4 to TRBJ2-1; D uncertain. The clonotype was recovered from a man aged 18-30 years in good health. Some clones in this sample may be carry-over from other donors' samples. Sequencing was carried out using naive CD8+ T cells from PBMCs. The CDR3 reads CASSSLILGDEQFF. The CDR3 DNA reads TGTGCCAGCAGCTCGTTGATCCTAGGCGATGAGCAGTTCTTC.